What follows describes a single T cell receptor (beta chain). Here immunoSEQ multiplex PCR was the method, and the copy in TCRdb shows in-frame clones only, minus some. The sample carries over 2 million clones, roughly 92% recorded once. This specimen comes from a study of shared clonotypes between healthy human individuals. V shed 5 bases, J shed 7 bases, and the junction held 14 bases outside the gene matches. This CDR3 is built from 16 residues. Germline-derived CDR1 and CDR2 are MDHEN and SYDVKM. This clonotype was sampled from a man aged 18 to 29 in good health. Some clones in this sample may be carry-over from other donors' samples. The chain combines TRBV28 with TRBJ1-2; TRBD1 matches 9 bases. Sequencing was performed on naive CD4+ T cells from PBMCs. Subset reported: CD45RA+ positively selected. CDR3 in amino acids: CASSRPGTGLKGGYTF. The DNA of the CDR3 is TGTGCCAGCAGTCGTCCCGGGACAGGGTTGAAGGGTGGCTACACCTTC.